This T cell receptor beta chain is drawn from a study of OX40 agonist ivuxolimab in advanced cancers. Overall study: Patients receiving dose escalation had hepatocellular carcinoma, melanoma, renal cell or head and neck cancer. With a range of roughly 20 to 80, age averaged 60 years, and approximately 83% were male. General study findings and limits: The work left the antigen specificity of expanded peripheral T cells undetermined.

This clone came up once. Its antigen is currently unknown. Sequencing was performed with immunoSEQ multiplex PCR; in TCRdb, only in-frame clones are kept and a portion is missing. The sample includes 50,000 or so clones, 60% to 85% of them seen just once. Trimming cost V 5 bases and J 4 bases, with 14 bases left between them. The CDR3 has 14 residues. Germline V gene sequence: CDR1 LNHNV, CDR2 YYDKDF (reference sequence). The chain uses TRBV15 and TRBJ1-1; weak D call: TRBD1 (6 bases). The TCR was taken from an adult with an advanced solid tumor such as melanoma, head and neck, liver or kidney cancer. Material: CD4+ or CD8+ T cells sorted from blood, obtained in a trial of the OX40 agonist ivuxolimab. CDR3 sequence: CATSSLGHLTEAFF. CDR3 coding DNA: TGTGCCACCAGCTCATTGGGACACCTCACTGAAGCTTTCTTT.